These 2 T cell receptor beta chains came from one sample sequenced in a study of response to subunit inactivated influenza vaccine. TCRdb called the RT-PCR reads again in MiXCR, with one record for every CDR3 protein. The sample yields approximately 310,000 distinct CDR3 sequences, just over 20% seen once. The source was PBMCs from blood, collected 21 months after vaccination. The receptors shown here come from a man aged 50-75 years who received an inactivated influenza vaccine.

This clonotype has just a few counts. This rearrangement joins TRBV5-5 to TRBJ1-1; the match to TRBD1 covers 8 bases. Germline V gives CDR1 SGHKS, CDR2 YYEKEE (reference sequence). V shed 7 bases and J 0 bases; nucleotides not matched to a gene: 5. This CDR3 comprises 14 residues. The CDR3 coding sequence is TGTGCCAGCGGTGGACAGGGAATGAACACTGAAGCTTTCTTT. Protein: CASGGQGMNTEAFF.

The chain carries TRBV7-2 and TRBJ2-1, with a weak D call TRBD2 (6 bases). The germline gives CDR1 SGHTA, CDR2 FQGNSA. The CDR3 is made up of 14 amino acids. With 1 base removed from V and 4 bases from J, the gap between germline ends came to 8 bases. The CDR3 sequence is CASSLDAGYNEQFF. The CDR3 nucleotides read TGTGCCAGCAGCTTAGACGCGGGGTACAATGAGCAGTTCTTC.